This TCR beta chain was identified during a study of T cell repertoires in cytomegalovirus infection. TCRdb processed the reads anew with MiXCR; each CDR3 protein has one entry. The data hold some 920,000 distinct CDR3 sequences, with 30% to 40% observed a single time. A word on this clonotype: Its antigen is currently unknown.

The sample consisted of cultured CD8+ T cells from PBMCs, taken from culture after CMV antigen stimulation. This sequence was found in a human donor in good health (CMV status not recorded). Some clones in this sample may be carry-over from other donors' samples.

In nucleotides, the CDR3 is TGTGCCAGCTCACCACGGGACACGGCTGACCTAACCAGAAACAATGAGCAGTTCTTC. As protein: CASSPRDTADLTRNNEQFF. The gene calls are TRBV18 and TRBJ2-1, with D possibly being TRBD1 (6 bases). V dropped 1 base and J dropped 5 bases, with 24 bases sitting between them. The CDR3 loop spans 19 amino acids. The germline V gene encodes CDR1 KGHSH and CDR2 LQKENI.